These 23 T cell receptor beta chains share one sample of origin, sequenced in a study of shared clonotypes between healthy human individuals. CD45RO-negative cells were positively selected for CCR7, leaving out terminally differentiated effector memory CD45RA+ cells. The method was immunoSEQ multiplex PCR; TCRdb's version includes in-frame clones alone and lacks a portion of them. The sample includes around 1.9 million clones, about 93% of them seen just once. Sequenced: naive CD8+ T cells from PBMCs. The source of these receptors is a young man in good health. Some clones in this sample may be carry-over from other donors' samples.

This clone showed up just a few times. The V call is TRBV19, the J call TRBJ2-7, with 7 bases that match TRBD1. V shed 5 bases, J shed 5 bases, and the junction held 9 bases outside the gene matches. Germline V gives CDR1 LNHDA, CDR2 SQIVND (reference sequence). The CDR3 is made up of 14 amino acids. This CDR3 is CASSVRGRRDEQYF. The CDR3 bases are TGTGCCAGTAGTGTGAGGGGGCGAAGGGACGAGCAGTACTTC. Complete variable domain (other parts from reference TRBV19 and TRBJ2-7): DGGITQSPKYLFRKEGQNVTLSCEQNLNHDAMYWYRQDPGQGLRLIYYSQIVNDFQKGDIAEGYSVSREKKESFPLTVTSAQKNPTAFYLCASSVRGRRDEQYFGPGTRLTVT.

Notes on this clone: The sample contains more than one DNA sequence encoding this CDR3. This chain joins TRBV2 and TRBJ2-1, with 10 bases that match TRBD2. Germline loops: CDR1 SNHLY, CDR2 FYNNEI. The CDR3 is 13 residues long. Trimming at V came to 8 bases and at J to 7 bases, leaving 5 bases not matched to a gene. CDR3 loop: CASEAGGPNEQFF. The DNA for the CDR3 is TGTGCCAGCGAAGCGGGAGGGCCGAATGAGCAGTTCTTC.

The gene calls are TRBV9 and TRBJ2-6; D ambiguous. The CDR3 is 16 amino acids. V lost 4 bases and J 0 bases, leaving 11 bases between the germline ends. Germline CDR1 reads SGDLS; CDR2 reads YYNGEE. The chain's CDR3 is CASSPRQGSGANVLTF. CDR3 nucleotides: TGTGCCAGCAGCCCCCGCCAAGGCTCTGGGGCCAACGTCCTGACTTTC.

The chain has TRBV28 and TRBJ1-3; D remains unclear. There are 14 residues in the CDR3. V lost 7 bases, J lost 9 bases, and 19 bases lay in between. CDR1 and CDR2 from the germline V gene are MDHEN and SYDVKM. This CDR3 is CASTVDRAWSTIYF. CDR3 DNA: TGTGCCAGCACCGTGGACCGGGCTTGGAGCACCATATATTTT.

This clone has just one count. The genes are TRBV5-1 and TRBJ2-7; unclear D gene. In germline, CDR1 is SGHRS, CDR2 YFSETQ. CDR3 length: 16 residues. V shed 1 base and J shed 3 bases, with 17 bases lying between them. DNA for the CDR3: TGCGCCAGCAGCTTGCCGGAGATCACACTTAACTACGAGCAGTACTTC. Translation gives CASSLPEITLNYEQYF.

The chain couples TRBV9 to TRBJ2-7; D is possibly TRBD1 (6 bases). V lost 0 bases, J lost 4 bases, and 11 bases lay in between. Germline CDR1 SGDLS, CDR2 YYNGEE. The CDR3 consists of 14 residues. The CDR3 here is CASSVGTEVYEQYF. CDR3 coding DNA: TGTGCCAGCAGCGTAGGGACAGAGGTATACGAGCAGTACTTC.

The chain links TRBV29-1 to TRBJ2-7, with D perhaps matching TRBD2 (6 bases). Germline V gives CDR1 SQVTM, CDR2 ANQGSEA. There are 14 residues in the CDR3. V lost 1 base and J 2 bases, leaving 12 bases between the germline ends. The CDR3 loop reads CSVEGRVDPYEQYF. CDR3 sequence (DNA): TGCAGCGTTGAAGGGAGGGTCGACCCCTACGAGCAGTACTTC.

The rearrangement links TRBV11-2 to TRBJ2-7, with unresolved D. V was clipped by 0 bases and J by 3 bases, with 12 bases between them. CDR3 size: 15 residues. Looked up from germline, CDR1 is SGHAT and CDR2 is FQNNGV. This CDR3 reads CASSLDLGRLYEQYF. The CDR3 DNA reads TGTGCCAGCAGCTTAGATCTAGGGCGGCTCTACGAGCAGTACTTC.

The rearrangement links TRBV29-1 to TRBJ2-7, with 8 bases matching TRBD1. This CDR3 is built from 12 residues. V shed 5 bases and J 4 bases; nucleotides not matched to a gene: 4. CDR1 and CDR2 (germline): SQVTM, ANQGSEA. The CDR3 is CSVRRGQYEQYF. The CDR3 DNA sequence: TGCAGCGTTCGCAGGGGGCAGTACGAGCAGTACTTC.

This chain joins TRBV6-8 and TRBJ2-7; D might be TRBD2 (6 bases). This CDR3 contains 15 residues. Trimming shortened V by 6 bases and J by 2 bases, and 17 bases separated the two germline ends. CDR1 MNHGY and CDR2 SAAAGT come from the germline V gene. The CDR3 DNA reads TGTGCCAGCAGCCCGGAGGGGCCTCTTACCTACGAGCAGTACTTC. Amino acids: CASSPEGPLTYEQYF.

The chain has TRBV19 and TRBJ2-5; perhaps TRBD1 as D (6 bases). V was shortened by 3 bases and J by 5 bases, with 10 bases between the two germline ends. From germline, CDR1 is LNHDA and CDR2 SQIVND (reference sequence). CDR3 size: 13 residues. The CDR3 DNA reads as TGTGCCAGTAGTATTATAGGGGGTGAGACCCAGTACTTC. Translated: CASSIIGGETQYF.

The chain links TRBV30 to TRBJ2-2, with D perhaps matching TRBD2 (5 bases). Trimming removed 2 bases from V and 4 bases from J, with 14 bases in between. The CDR3 spans 15 residues. The germline CDR1 and CDR2 sequences are GTSNPN and SVGIG (reference sequence). The CDR3 here is CAWSSPPGFTGELFF. The CDR3 coding sequence is TGTGCCTGGAGTTCCCCGCCGGGGTTCACCGGGGAGCTGTTTTTT.

The chain is built from TRBV6-5 and TRBJ2-7, with D tentatively TRBD1 (6 bases). Per germline, CDR1 MNHEY and CDR2 SVGAGI. V lost 3 bases to trimming and J lost 2 bases, with 14 bases between them. The CDR3 is made up of 15 amino acids. The CDR3 spells CASSYRRTAPYEQYF. The CDR3, as DNA: TGTGCCAGCAGTTATCGTAGGACAGCCCCCTACGAGCAGTACTTC.

The genes are TRBV27 and TRBJ2-5, with D uncertain. V was pared by 2 bases and J by 1 base, with 11 bases between. Germline CDR1 reads MNHEY; CDR2 reads SMNVEV (reference sequence). This CDR3 has 15 residues. CDR3 loop: CASSLNSAPQETQYF. The CDR3 DNA sequence: TGTGCCAGCAGTTTAAACTCGGCCCCCCAAGAGACCCAGTACTTC.

V usage is TRBV2 and J usage is TRBJ2-3, with 9 bases lining up with TRBD1. From germline, CDR1 is SNHLY and CDR2 FYNNEI. V was pared by 7 bases and J by 5 bases, with 4 bases of the junction left unmatched. This CDR3 has 13 residues. The CDR3 region is CASTGQGKDTQYF. CDR3 coding DNA: TGTGCCAGCACCGGACAGGGGAAAGATACGCAGTATTTT.

The chain links TRBV6-4 to TRBJ1-1; 8 nucleotides match TRBD1. The V gene end was trimmed by 6 bases and the J gene end by 5 bases; junction bases not matched to a gene: 8. The germline CDR1 and CDR2 sequences are MRHNA and SNTAGT. This CDR3 is built from 14 residues. CDR3 protein: CASSLRGLGTEAFF. CDR3 sequence (DNA): TGTGCCAGCAGCCTCAGGGGGCTGGGGACTGAAGCTTTCTTT.

The J gene is TRBJ1-2, the V gene TRBV14; D gene ambiguous. V gave up 3 bases and J gave up 4 bases, with 21 bases separating them. Germline CDR1 reads SGHDN; CDR2 reads FVKESK. The CDR3 is 17 residues long. The CDR3 DNA is TGTGCCAGCAGCCATCTCGTATCCGGCGACCCAGGCTATGGCTACACCTTC. Protein: CASSHLVSGDPGYGYTF.

The CDR3 loop is CASSTRDRGLRTEAFF. The CDR3 coding sequence is TGTGCCAGCAGTACCCGGGACAGGGGGCTTCGGACTGAAGCTTTCTTT. The chain links TRBV28 to TRBJ1-1; TRBD1 agrees at 12 bases. Germline V gene sequence: CDR1 MDHEN, CDR2 SYDVKM. The CDR3 is 16 residues long. The V gene end was trimmed by 5 bases and the J gene end by 5 bases; junction bases not matched to a gene: 9.

The chain has TRBV15 and TRBJ2-2, with D hard to call. Deletions cut 0 bases from V and 1 base from J, with 12 bases between. This CDR3 has 17 residues. Germline V gene sequence: CDR1 LNHNV, CDR2 YYDKDF (reference sequence). The chain's CDR3 is CATSRDLENLNTGELFF. Here the CDR3 DNA reads TGTGCCACCAGCAGAGATCTCGAGAATTTGAACACCGGGGAGCTGTTTTTT.

V usage is TRBV6-5 and J usage is TRBJ2-7, with 8 bases matching TRBD2. J lost 4 bases, V lost 0 bases, and 8 bases had no gene match. This CDR3 is built from 16 residues. Germline values: CDR1 MNHEY, CDR2 SVGAGI. The CDR3 DNA is TGTGCCAGCAGTTACTCCATGACCGGGACTAGTTACGAGCAGTACTTC. The encoded protein is CASSYSMTGTSYEQYF.

Only one count was recorded for this clone. V usage is TRBV5-4 and J usage is TRBJ1-2; maybe TRBD1 (5 bases). The CDR3 runs 14 residues. The V gene lost 0 bases and the J gene lost 11 bases, with 17 bases spanning the gap. Looked up from germline, CDR1 is SGHNT and CDR2 is YYREEE (reference sequence). The CDR3 DNA sequence: TGTGCCAGCAGCTTGGTCGGGGCTCCAGTGTGGTACACCTTC. Translation gives CASSLVGAPVWYTF.

CDR3 in amino acids: CASSPELGRHREQFF. CDR3 DNA: TGTGCCAGCAGTCCCGAACTAGGCCGCCATCGGGAGCAGTTCTTC. The rearrangement joins TRBV28 to TRBJ2-1; perhaps TRBD2 as D (5 bases). The CDR3 is made up of 15 amino acids. With 5 bases removed from V and 10 bases from J, the gap between germline ends came to 21 bases. Germline-derived CDR1 and CDR2 are MDHEN and SYDVKM.

J is TRBJ1-2 and V is TRBV9; TRBD1 might be the D (5 bases). Germline CDR1 is SGDLS and CDR2 is YYNGEE. The CDR3 length is 15 residues. Trimming shortened V by 0 bases and J by 4 bases, and 13 bases separated the two germline ends. This CDR3 reads CASSVGRGAGYGYTF. In DNA, the CDR3 is TGTGCCAGCAGCGTAGGAAGGGGCGCCGGCTATGGCTACACCTTC.